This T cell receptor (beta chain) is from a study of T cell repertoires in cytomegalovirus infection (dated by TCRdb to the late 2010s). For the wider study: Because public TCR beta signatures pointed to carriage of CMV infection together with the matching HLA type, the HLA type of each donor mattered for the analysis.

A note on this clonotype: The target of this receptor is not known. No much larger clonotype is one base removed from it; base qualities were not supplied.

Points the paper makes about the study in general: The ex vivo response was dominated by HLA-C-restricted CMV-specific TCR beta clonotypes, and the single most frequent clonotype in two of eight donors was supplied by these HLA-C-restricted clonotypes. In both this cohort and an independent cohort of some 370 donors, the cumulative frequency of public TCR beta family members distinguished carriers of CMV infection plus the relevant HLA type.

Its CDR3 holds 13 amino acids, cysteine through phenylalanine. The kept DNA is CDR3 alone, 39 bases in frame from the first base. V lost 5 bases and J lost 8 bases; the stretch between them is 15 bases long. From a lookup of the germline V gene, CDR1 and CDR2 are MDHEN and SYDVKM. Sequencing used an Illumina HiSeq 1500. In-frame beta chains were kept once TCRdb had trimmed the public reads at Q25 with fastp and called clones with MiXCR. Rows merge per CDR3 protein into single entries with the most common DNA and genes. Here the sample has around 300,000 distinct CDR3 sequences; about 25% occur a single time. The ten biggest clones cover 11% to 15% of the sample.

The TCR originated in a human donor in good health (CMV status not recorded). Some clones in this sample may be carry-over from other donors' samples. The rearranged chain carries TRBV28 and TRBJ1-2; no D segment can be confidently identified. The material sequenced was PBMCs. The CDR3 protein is CASSPPIPGGYTF. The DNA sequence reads TGTGCCAGCAGTCCACCCATCCCTGGCGGCTACACCTTC.